This paragraph reports one TCR beta chain. These data belong to a study of molecular identifiers for immune sequencing clone quantification. Looked up from germline, CDR1 is MNHEY and CDR2 is SVGEGT. The J segment lost 0 bases and the V segment lost 6 bases, leaving 5 bases of the junction unmatched. This CDR3 has 16 residues. It was with previously described methods and listed TCR primers that bulk TCR libraries were made. From the PCR reads, TCRdb called clonotypes with MiXCR, one entry per CDR3 protein. The table includes 90,000 to 120,000 distinct CDR3 sequences, 36% detected once. This TCR was sampled from a human donor in good health. Some libraries in this study had Jurkat cell RNA spiked in. Sequenced material: naive CD8+ T cells from blood, with Jurkat cell RNA spiked in. Noted subset: FACS-sorted CD8+CD4-CCR7+CD45RA+ naive T cells. V and J are TRBV6-2 or TRBV6-3 and TRBJ2-6, with 7 bases aligning to TRBD1. CDR3 DNA sequence: TGTGCCAGCAGACCCGACAGGGCCTCTGGGGCCAACGTCCTGACTTTC. It codes for CASRPDRASGANVLTF.